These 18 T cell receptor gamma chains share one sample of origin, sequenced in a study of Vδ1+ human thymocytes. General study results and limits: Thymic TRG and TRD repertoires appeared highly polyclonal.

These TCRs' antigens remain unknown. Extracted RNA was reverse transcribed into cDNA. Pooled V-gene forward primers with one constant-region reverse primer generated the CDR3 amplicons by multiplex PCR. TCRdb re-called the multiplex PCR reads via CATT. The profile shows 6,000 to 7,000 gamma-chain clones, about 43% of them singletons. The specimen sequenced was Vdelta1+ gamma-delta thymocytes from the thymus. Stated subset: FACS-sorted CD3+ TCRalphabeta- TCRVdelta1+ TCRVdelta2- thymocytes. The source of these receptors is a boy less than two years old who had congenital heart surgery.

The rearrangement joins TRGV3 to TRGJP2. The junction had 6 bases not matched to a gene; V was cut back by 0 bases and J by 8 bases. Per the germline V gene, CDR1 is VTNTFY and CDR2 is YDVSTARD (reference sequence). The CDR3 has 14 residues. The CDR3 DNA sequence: TGTGCCACCTGGGACAGGCACCTCGATTGGATCAAGACGTTT. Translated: CATWDRHLDWIKTF.

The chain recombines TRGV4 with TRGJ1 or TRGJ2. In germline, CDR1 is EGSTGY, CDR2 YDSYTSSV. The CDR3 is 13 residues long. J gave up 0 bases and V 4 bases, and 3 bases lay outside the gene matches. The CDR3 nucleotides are TGTGCCACCTGGGAGCAGAATTATTATAAGAAACTCTTT. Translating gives CATWEQNYYKKLF.

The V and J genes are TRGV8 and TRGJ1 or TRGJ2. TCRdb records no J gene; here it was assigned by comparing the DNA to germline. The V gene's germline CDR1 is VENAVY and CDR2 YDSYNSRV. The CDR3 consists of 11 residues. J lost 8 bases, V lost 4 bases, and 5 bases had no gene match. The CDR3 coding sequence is TGTGCCACCTGGGAACAAGATAAGAAACTCTTT. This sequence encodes CATWEQDKKLF.

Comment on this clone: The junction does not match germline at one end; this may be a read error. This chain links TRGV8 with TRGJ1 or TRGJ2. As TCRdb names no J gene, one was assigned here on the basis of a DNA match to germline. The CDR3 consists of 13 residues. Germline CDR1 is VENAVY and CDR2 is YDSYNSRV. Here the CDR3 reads CAAWEEEDYKKLF. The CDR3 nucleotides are TGTGCCGCCTGGGAGGAGGAGGATTATAAGAAACTCTTT.

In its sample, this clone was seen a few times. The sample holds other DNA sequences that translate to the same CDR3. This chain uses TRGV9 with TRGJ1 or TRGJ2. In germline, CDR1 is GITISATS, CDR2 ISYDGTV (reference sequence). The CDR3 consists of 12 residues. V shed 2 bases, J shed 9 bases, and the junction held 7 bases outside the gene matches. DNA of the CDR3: TGTGCCTTGTGGGAGGGAGGGATTAAGAAACTCTTT. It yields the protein CALWEGGIKKLF.

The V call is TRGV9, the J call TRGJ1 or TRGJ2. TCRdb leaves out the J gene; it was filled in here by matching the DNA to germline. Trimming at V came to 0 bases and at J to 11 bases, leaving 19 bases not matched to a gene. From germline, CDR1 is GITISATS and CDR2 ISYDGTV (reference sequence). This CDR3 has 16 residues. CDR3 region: CALWEVRTGAGGQKLF. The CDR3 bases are TGTGCCTTGTGGGAGGTGCGTACCGGAGCCGGGGGTCAGAAACTCTTT.

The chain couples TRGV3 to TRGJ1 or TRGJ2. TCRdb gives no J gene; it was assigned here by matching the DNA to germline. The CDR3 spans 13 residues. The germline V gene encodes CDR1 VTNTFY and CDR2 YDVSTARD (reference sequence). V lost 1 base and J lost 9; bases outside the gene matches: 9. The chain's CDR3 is CATWDRGTPKKLF. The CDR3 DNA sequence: TGTGCCACCTGGGACAGAGGAACCCCTAAGAAACTCTTT.

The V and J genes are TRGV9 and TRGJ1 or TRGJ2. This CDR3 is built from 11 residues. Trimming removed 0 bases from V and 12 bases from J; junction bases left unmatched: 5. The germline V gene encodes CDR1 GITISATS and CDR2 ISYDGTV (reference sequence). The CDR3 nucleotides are TGTGCCTTGTGGGAGGTGCTGGGGAAACTCTTT. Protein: CALWEVLGKLF.

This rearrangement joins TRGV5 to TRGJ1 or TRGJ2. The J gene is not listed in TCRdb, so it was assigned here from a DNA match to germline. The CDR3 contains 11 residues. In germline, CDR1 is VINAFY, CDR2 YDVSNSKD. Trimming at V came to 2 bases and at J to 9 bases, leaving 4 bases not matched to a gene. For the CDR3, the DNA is TGTGCCACCTGGGACAACGCTAAGAAACTCTTT. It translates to CATWDNAKKLF.

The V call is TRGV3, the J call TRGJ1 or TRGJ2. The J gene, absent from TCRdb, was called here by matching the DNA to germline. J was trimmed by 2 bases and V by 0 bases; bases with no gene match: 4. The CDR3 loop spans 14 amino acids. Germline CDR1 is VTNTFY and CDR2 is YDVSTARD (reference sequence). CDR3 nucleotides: TGTGCCACCTGGGACAGGAAGGATTATTATAAGAAACTCTTT. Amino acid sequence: CATWDRKDYYKKLF.

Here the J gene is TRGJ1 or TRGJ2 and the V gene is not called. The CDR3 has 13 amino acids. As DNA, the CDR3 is TGTGCCACCTTTGGAAGGAATTATTATAAGAAACTCTTT. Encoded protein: CATFGRNYYKKLF.

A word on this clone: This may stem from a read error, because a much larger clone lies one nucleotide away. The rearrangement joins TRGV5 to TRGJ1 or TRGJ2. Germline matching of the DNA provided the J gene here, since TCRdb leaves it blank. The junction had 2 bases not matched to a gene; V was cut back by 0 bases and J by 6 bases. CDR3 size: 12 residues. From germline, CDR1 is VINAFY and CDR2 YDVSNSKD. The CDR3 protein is CATWDRCYKKLF. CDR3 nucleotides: TGTGCCACCTGGGACAGGTGTTATAAGAAACTCTTT.

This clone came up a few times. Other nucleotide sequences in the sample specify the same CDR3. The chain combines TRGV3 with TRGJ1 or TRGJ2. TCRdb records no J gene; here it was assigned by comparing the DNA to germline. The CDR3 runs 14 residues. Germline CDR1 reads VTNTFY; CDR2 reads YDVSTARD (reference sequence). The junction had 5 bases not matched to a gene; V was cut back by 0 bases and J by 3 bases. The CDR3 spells CATWDRQGYYKKLF. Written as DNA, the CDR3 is TGTGCCACCTGGGACAGGCAGGGTTATTATAAGAAACTCTTT.

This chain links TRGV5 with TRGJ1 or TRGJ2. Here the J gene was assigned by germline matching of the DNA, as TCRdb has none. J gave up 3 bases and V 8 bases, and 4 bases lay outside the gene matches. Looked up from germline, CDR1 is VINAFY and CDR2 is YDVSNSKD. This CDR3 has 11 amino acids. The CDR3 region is CATYSYYKKLF. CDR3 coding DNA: TGTGCCACCTATAGTTATTATAAGAAACTCTTT.

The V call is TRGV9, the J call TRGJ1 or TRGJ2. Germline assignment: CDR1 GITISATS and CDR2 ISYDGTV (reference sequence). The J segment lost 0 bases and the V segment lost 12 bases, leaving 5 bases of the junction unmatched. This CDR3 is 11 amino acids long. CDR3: CAPSNYYKKLF. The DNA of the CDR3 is TGTGCCCCATCGAATTATTATAAGAAACTCTTT.

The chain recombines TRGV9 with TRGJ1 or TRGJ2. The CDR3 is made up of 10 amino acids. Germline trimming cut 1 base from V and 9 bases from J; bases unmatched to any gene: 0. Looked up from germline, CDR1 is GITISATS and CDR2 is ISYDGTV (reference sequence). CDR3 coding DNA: TGTGCCTTGTGGGAGGTTAAGAAACTCTTT. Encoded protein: CALWEVKKLF.

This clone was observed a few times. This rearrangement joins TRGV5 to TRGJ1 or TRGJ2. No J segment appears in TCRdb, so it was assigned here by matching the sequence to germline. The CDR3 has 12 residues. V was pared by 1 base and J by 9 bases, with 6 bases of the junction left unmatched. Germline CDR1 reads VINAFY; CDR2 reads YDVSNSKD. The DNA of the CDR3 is TGTGCCACCTGGGACAGCCACCTTAAGAAACTCTTT. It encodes CATWDSHLKKLF.

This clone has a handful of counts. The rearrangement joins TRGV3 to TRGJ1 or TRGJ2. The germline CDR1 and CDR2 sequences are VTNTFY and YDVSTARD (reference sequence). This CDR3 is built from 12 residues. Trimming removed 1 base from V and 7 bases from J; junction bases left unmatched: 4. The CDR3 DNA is TGTGCCACCTGGGACAGAGGATATAAGAAACTCTTT. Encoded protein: CATWDRGYKKLF.